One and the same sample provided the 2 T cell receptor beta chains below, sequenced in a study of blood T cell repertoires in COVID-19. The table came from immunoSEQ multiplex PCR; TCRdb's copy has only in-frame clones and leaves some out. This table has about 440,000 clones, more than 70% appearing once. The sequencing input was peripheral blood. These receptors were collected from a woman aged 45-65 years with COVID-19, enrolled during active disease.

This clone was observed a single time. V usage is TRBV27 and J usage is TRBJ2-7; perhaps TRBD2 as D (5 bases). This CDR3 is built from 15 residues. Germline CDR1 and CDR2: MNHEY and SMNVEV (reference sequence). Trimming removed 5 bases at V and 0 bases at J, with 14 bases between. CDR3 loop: CASSPLFGSSYEQYF. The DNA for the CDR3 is TGTGCCAGCAGTCCGCTTTTTGGGAGCTCCTACGAGCAGTACTTC.

The CDR3 sequence: CASSLGGPYGYTF. CDR3 nucleotide sequence: TGTGCCAGCAGCTTAGGGGGGCCGTATGGCTACACCTTC. The chain joins TRBV11-2 to TRBJ1-2, with D possibly being TRBD1 (6 bases). Germline V lookup: CDR1 SGHAT, CDR2 FQNNGV. The CDR3 length is 13 residues. The V gene lost 1 base and the J gene lost 5 bases, with 8 bases spanning the gap.